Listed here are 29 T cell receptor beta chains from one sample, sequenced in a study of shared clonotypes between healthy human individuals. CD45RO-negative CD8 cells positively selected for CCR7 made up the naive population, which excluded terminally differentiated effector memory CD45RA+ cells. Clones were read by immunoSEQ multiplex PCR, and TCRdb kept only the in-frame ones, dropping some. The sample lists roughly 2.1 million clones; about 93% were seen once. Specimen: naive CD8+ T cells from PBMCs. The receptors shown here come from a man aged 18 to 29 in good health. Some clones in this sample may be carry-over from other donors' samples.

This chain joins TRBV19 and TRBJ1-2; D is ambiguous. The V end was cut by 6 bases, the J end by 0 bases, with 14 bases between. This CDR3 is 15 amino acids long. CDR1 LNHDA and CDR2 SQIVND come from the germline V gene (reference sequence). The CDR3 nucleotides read TGTGCCAGTAGCACCCTGACTAATACTAACTATGGCTACACCTTC. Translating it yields CASSTLTNTNYGYTF.

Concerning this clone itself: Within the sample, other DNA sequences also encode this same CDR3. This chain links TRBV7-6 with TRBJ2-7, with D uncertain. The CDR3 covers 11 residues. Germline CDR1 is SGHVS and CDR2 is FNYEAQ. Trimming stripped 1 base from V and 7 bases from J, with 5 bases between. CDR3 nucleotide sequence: TGTGCCAGCAGCTTAGGGCAAGAGCAGTACTTC. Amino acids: CASSLGQEQYF.

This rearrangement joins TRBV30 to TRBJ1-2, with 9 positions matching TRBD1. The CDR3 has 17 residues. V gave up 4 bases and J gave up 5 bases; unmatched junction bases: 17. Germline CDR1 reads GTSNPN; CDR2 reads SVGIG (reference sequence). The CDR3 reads CAWTTTGGRQGVYGYTF. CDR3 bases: TGTGCCTGGACCACGACGGGGGGACGACAGGGGGTTTATGGCTACACCTTC.

CDR3 residues: CASSQGQGIAKNIQYF. The CDR3 DNA reads TGTGCCAGCAGCCAAGGACAGGGAATCGCCAAAAACATTCAGTACTTC. The chain joins TRBV14 to TRBJ2-4, with 7 positions matching TRBD1. The germline V gene has CDR1 SGHDN and CDR2 FVKESK. J was trimmed by 1 base and V by 1 base; bases with no gene match: 4. This CDR3 is 16 amino acids long. Complete variable domain (other parts from reference TRBV14 and TRBJ2-4): EAGVTQFPSHSVIEKGQTVTLRCDPISGHDNLYWYRRVMGKEIKFLLHFVKESKQDESGMPNNRFLAERTGGTYSTLKVQPAELEDSGVYFCASSQGQGIAKNIQYFGAGTRLSVL.

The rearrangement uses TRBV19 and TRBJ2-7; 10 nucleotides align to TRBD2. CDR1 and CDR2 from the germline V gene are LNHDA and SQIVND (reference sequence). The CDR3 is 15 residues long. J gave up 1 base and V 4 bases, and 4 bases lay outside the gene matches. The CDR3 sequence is CASSTTSGISYEQYF. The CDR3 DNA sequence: TGTGCCAGTAGTACTACTAGCGGGATATCCTACGAGCAGTACTTC.

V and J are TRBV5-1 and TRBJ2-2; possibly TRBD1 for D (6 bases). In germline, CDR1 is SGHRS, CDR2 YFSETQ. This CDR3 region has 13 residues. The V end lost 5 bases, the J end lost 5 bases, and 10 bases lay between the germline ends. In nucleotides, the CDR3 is TGCGCCAGCAGGGACACAGGGACCGGGGAGCTGTTTTTT. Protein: CASRDTGTGELFF.

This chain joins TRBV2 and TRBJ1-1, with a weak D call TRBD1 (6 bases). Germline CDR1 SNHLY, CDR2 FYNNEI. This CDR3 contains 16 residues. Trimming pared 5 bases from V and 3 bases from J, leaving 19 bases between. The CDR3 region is CASSPLGGGQDTEAFF. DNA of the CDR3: TGTGCCAGCAGTCCCCTTGGCGGGGGGCAAGACACTGAAGCTTTCTTT.

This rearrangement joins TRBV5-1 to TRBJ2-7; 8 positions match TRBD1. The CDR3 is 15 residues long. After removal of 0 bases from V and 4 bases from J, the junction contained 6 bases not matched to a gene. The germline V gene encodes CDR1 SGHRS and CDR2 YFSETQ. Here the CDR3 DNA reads TGCGCCAGCAGCTTGGCGGGACAGGAGGGTTACGAGCAGTACTTC. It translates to CASSLAGQEGYEQYF. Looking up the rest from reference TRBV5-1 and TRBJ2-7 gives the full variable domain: KAGVTQTPRYLIKTRGQQVTLSCSPISGHRSVSWYQQTPGQGLQFLFEYFSETQRNKGNFPGRFSGRQFSNSRSEMNVSTLELGDSALYLCASSLAGQEGYEQYFGPGTRLTVT.

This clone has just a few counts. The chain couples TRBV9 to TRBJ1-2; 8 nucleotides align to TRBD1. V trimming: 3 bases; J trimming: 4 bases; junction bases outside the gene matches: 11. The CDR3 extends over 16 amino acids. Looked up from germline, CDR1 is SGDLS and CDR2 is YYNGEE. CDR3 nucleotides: TGTGCCAGCAGCGCCGCCGGTAGGGACAGGATCTATGGCTACACCTTC. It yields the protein CASSAAGRDRIYGYTF. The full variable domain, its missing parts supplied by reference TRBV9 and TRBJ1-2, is DSGVTQTPKHLITATGQRVTLRCSPRSGDLSVYWYQQSLDQGLQFLIQYYNGEERAKGNILERFSAQQFPDLHSELNLSSLELGDSALYFCASSAAGRDRIYGYTFGSGTRLTVV.

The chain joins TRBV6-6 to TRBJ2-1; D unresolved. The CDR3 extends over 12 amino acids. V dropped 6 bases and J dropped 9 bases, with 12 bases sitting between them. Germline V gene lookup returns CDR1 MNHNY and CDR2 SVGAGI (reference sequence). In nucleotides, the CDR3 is TGTGCCAGCAGCCTTCTGTCGAGTGAGCAGTTCTTC. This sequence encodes CASSLLSSEQFF.

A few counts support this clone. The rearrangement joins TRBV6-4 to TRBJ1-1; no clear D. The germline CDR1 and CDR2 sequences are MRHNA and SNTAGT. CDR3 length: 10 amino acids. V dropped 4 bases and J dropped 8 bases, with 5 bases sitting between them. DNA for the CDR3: TGTGCCAGCAGTGTCGAGGAAGCTTTCTTT. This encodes CASSVEEAFF.

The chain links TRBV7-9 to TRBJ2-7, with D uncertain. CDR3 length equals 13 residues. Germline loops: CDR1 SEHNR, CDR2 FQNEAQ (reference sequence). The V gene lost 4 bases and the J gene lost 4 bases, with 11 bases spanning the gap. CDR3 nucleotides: TGTGCCAGCAGCTCTCCGTTAAGGTACGAGCAGTACTTC. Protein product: CASSSPLRYEQYF.

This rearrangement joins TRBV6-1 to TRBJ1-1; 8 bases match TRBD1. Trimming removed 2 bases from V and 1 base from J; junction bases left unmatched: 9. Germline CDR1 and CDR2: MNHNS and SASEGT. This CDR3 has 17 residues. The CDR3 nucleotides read TGTGCCAGCAGTGAACGCAGGGGGCGCATACGGAACACTGAAGCTTTCTTT. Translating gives CASSERRGRIRNTEAFF.

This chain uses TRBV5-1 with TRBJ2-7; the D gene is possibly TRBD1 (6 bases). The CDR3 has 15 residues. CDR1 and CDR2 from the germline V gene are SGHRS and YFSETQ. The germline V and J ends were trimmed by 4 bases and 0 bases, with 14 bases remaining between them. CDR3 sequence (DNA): TGCGCCAGCAGCCGCCGGCAGGGGAGCTCCTACGAGCAGTACTTC. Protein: CASSRRQGSSYEQYF.

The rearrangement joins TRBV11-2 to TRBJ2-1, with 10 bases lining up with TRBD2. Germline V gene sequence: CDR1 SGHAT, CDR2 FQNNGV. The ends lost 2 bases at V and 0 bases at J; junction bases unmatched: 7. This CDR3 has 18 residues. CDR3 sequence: CASSLQAGGYGSYNEQFF. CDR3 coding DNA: TGTGCCAGCAGCTTACAAGCGGGAGGGTATGGCTCCTACAATGAGCAGTTCTTC.

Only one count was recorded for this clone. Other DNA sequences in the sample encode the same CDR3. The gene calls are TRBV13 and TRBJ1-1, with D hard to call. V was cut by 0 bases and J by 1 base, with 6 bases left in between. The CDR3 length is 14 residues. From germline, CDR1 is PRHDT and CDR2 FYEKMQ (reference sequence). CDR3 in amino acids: CASSLGRRNTEAFF. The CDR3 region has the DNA TGTGCCAGCAGCTTAGGACGCCGGAACACTGAAGCTTTCTTT.

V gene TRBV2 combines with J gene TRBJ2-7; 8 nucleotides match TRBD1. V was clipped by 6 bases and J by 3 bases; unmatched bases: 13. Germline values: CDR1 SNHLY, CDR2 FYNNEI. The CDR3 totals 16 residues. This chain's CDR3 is CASSEITGTGGYEQYF. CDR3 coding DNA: TGTGCCAGCAGCGAAATAACCGGGACAGGTGGCTACGAGCAGTACTTC.

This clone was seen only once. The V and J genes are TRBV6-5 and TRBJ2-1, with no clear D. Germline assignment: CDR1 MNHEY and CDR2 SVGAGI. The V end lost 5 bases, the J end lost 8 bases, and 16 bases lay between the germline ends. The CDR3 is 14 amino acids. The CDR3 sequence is CASSANSPLDEQFF. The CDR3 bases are TGTGCCAGCAGTGCGAACAGCCCTTTAGATGAGCAGTTCTTC.

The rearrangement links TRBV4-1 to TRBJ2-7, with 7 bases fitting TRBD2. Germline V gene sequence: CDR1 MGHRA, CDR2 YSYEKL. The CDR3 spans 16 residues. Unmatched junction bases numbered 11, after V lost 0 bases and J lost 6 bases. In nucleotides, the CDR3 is TGCGCCAGCAGCCAAGATACGGGGGAGGGATTCTCCGAGCAGTACTTC. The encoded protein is CASSQDTGEGFSEQYF.

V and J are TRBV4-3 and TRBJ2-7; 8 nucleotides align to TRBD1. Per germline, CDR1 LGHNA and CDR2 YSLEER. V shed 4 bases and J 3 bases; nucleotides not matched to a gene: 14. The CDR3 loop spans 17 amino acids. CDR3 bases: TGCGCCAGCAGCCGCACTACTAAATCGGGACAGGTCTACGAGCAGTACTTC. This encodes CASSRTTKSGQVYEQYF.

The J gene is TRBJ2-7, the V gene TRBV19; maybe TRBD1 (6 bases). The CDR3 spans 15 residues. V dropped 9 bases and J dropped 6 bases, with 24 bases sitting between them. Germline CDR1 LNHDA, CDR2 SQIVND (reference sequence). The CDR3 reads CASADQGMSVGEQYF. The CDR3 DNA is TGTGCCAGCGCCGATCAGGGGATGAGTGTCGGCGAGCAGTACTTC.

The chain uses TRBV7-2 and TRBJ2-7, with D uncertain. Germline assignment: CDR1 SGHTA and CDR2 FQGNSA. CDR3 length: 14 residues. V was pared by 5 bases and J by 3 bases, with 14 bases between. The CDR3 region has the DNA TGTGCCAGCAGCCCCCGGGCTATGAGCTACGAGCAGTACTTC. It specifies CASSPRAMSYEQYF.

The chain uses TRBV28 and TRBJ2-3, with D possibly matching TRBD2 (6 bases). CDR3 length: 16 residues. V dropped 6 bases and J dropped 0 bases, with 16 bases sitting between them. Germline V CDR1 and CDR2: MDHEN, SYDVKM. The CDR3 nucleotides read TGTGCCAGCAGACATCTAGCGATCCCTAGCACAGATACGCAGTATTTT. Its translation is CASRHLAIPSTDTQYF.

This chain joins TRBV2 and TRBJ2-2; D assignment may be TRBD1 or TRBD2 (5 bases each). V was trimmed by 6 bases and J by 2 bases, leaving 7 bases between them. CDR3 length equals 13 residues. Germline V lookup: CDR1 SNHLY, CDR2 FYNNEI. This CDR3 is CASRGENTGELFF. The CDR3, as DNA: TGTGCCAGCAGGGGGGAAAACACCGGGGAGCTGTTTTTT.

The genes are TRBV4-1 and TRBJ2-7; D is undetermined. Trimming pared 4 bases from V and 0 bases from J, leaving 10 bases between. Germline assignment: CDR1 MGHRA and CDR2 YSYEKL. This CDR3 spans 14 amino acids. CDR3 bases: TGCGCCAGCAGCCCCACCCGGAGCTCCTACGAGCAGTACTTC. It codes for CASSPTRSSYEQYF.

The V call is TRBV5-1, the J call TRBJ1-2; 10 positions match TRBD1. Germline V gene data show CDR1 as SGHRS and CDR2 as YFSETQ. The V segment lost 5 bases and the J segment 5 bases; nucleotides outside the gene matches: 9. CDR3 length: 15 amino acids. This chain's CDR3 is CASSLTGTGVYGYTF. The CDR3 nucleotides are TGCGCCAGCAGTTTGACCGGGACAGGGGTGTATGGCTACACCTTC.

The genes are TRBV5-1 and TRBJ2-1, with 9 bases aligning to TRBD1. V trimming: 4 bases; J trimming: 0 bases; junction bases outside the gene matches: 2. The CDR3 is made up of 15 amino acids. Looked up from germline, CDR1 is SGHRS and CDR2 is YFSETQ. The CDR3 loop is CASSPTGGSYNEQFF. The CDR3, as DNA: TGCGCCAGCAGCCCGACAGGGGGCTCCTACAATGAGCAGTTCTTC.

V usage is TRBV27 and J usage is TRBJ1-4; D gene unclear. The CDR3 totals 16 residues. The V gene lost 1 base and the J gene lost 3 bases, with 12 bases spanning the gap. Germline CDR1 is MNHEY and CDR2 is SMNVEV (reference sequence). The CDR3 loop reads CASSLFARTANEKLFF. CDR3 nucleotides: TGTGCCAGCAGTTTATTCGCCCGGACCGCTAATGAAAAACTGTTTTTT.

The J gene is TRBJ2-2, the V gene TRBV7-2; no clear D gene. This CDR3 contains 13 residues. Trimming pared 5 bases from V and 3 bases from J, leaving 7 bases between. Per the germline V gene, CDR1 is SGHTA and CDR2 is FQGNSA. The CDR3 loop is CASSDSYTGELFF. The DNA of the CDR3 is TGTGCCAGCAGCGATAGTTACACCGGGGAGCTGTTTTTT.